The 12 T cell receptor beta chains reported below all come from one sample, sequenced in a study of cytomegalovirus exposure and HLA in healthy donors. PCR involved 60 Vbeta and 13 Jbeta primers. TCRdb's table, derived via immunoSEQ multiplex PCR, lists solely in-frame clones and lacks some. The sample lists 110,000 or so clones, 75% to 80% occurring once. Sequencing was carried out using PBMCs. These receptors originate from a woman aged 40 to 50 in good health and CMV-seropositive.

The V gene is TRBV25-1, the J gene TRBJ1-1, with unresolved D. Germline CDR1 reads MGHDK; CDR2 reads SYGVNS. Trimming left V 2 bases short and J 1 base short, with 5 bases between. This CDR3 region has 13 residues. This CDR3 reads CASSEAGNTEAFF. DNA for the CDR3: TGTGCCAGCAGTGAAGCGGGGAACACTGAAGCTTTCTTT.

The chain employs TRBV4-1 and TRBJ2-3; possibly TRBD1 for D (5 bases). The CDR3 extends over 15 amino acids. CDR1 is MGHRA and CDR2 is YSYEKL in the germline V gene. The V end was cut by 4 bases, the J end by 2 bases, with 13 bases between. This CDR3 reads CASSRLGLNTDTQYF. The DNA of the CDR3 is TGCGCCAGCAGCCGGCTGGGGCTGAACACAGATACGCAGTATTTT.

J is TRBJ2-5 and V is TRBV5-1; D perhaps matches TRBD2 (6 bases). CDR1 is SGHRS and CDR2 is YFSETQ in the germline V gene. Trimming removed 0 bases at V and 4 bases at J, with 13 bases between. CDR3 length: 15 residues. The CDR3 region has the DNA TGCGCCAGCAGCTTGGGGCGGCGGAGGGGAGAGACCCAGTACTTC. Its protein is CASSLGRRRGETQYF.

The genes are TRBV6-5 and TRBJ1-2; D remains ambiguous. The length of the CDR3 is 13 residues. V lost 9 bases, J lost 2 bases, and 13 bases lay in between. Germline V CDR1 and CDR2: MNHEY, SVGAGI. The CDR3 region has the DNA TGTGCCAGTAGCGGGTACGGAAACTATGGCTACACCTTC. Encoded protein: CASSGYGNYGYTF.

V and J are TRBV5-1 and TRBJ2-3; no definite D call. From germline, CDR1 is SGHRS and CDR2 YFSETQ. This CDR3 has 14 residues. Deletions cut 2 bases from V and 4 bases from J, with 11 bases between. CDR3 in amino acids: CASSLVPGADTQYF. The CDR3 coding sequence is TGCGCCAGCAGCTTAGTGCCGGGTGCAGATACGCAGTATTTT.

The chain links TRBV2 to TRBJ1-4; 8 bases match TRBD1. With 0 bases clipped from V and 10 bases from J, the junction kept 4 bases outside the gene matches. Germline-derived CDR1 and CDR2 are SNHLY and FYNNEI. This CDR3 contains 14 residues. In DNA, the CDR3 is TGTGCCAGCAGTGAAGCCCAGGGGACAGGAAAACTGTTTTTT. This translates into CASSEAQGTGKLFF.

In this sample, this clone turned up a few times. This CDR3 is CASSIVGGNSPLHF. The DNA for the CDR3 is TGTGCCAGTAGTATAGTTGGCGGAAATTCACCCCTCCACTTT. The chain couples TRBV19 to TRBJ1-6; D is uncertain. The CDR3 contains 14 residues. V was trimmed by 1 base and J by 7 bases, leaving 8 bases between them. The germline CDR1 and CDR2 sequences are LNHDA and SQIVND (reference sequence).

This sequence joins TRBV2 and TRBJ1-3; D gene unclear. Germline V gene sequence: CDR1 SNHLY, CDR2 FYNNEI. V was trimmed by 3 bases and J by 0 bases, leaving 24 bases between them. This CDR3 is 20 amino acids long. This chain's CDR3 is CASSEFDLSLTFYSGNTIYF. CDR3 coding DNA: TGTGCCAGCAGTGAGTTCGACTTATCCTTAACGTTTTACTCTGGAAACACCATATATTTT.

The CDR3 region has the DNA TGTGCCAGCAGTGAAATAGCGGGGGGCCTTGTGGAGACCCAGTACTTC. Its protein is CASSEIAGGLVETQYF. The gene calls are TRBV6-1 and TRBJ2-5; 10 bases map to TRBD2. Germline values: CDR1 MNHNS, CDR2 SASEGT. With V trimmed by 2 bases and J by 5 bases, 8 bases remained unmatched. The CDR3 runs to 16 residues.

The J gene is TRBJ1-6, the V gene TRBV28; 10 bases are shared with TRBD1. The CDR3 consists of 13 residues. CDR1 MDHEN and CDR2 SYDVKM come from the germline V gene. Unmatched junction bases numbered 4, after V lost 8 bases and J lost 9 bases. CDR3 coding DNA: TGTGCCAGCGCCGGGACAGGGGTTTCACCCCTCCACTTT. Translation gives CASAGTGVSPLHF.

A few counts support this clone. V gene TRBV7-9 combines with J gene TRBJ1-1, with a tentative D call TRBD1 (5 bases). Germline CDR1 is SEHNR and CDR2 is FQNEAQ (reference sequence). This CDR3 is 14 amino acids long. V lost 5 bases and J lost 4, with 14 bases in between. CDR3 protein: CASSRNSGGTEAFF. The DNA of the CDR3 is TGTGCCAGCAGCCGAAATTCGGGGGGCACTGAAGCTTTCTTT.

This clone showed up just once. This chain uses TRBV2 with TRBJ1-1; TRBD1 aligns across 7 bases. Germline V gene lookup returns CDR1 SNHLY and CDR2 FYNNEI. The V gene end was trimmed by 6 bases and the J gene end by 1 base; junction bases not matched to a gene: 5. CDR3 length: 14 residues. The CDR3 region has the DNA TGTGCCAGCAGAAAGACAGGGCAGAACACTGAAGCTTTCTTT. This codes for CASRKTGQNTEAFF. Combining the CDR3 with reference TRBV2 and TRBJ1-1 gives the whole variable domain EPEVTQTPSHQVTQMGQEVILRCVPISNHLYFYWYRQILGQKVEFLVSFYNNEISEKSEIFDDQFSVERPDGSNFTLKIRSTKLEDSAMYFCASRKTGQNTEAFFGQGTRLTVV.